These 25 T cell receptor beta chains were all obtained from the same sample, sequenced in a study of Graves' ophthalmopathy and Graves' hyperthyroidism (dated by TCRdb to the late 2010s). The sequencer was an Illumina HiSeq 2000. For repertoire sequencing, TCR beta CDR3 regions were amplified from RNA transcripts. A first-round RT-PCR used HTBI primers with the Qiagen OneStep RT-PCR kit, followed by a second-round multiplex PCR, size selection and purification. Starting from the raw public reads, TCRdb applied fastp trimming at Q25, assembled clones with MiXCR and retained in-frame beta chains. Merged by CDR3 protein, the rows form single entries marked with the most common genes and DNA. Present in this sample are 200,000 to 250,000 distinct CDR3 sequences, about a fifth of which were seen just once. The ten largest account for roughly 44% of the sample. The sequenced material came from peripheral blood. These receptors originate from a woman aged 50 to 65 with Graves' ophthalmopathy. Donor details come from another sample of the same person, matched by shared clones.

This clonotype was recorded many times. The J gene is TRBJ2-5, the V gene TRBV28; no definite D call. V was pared by 2 bases and J by 1 base, with 8 bases between. Per the germline V gene, CDR1 is MDHEN and CDR2 is SYDVKM. The CDR3 consists of 14 residues. In DNA form, the CDR3 reads TGTGCCAGCAGTTTAACGGTTAGCCAAGAGACCCAGTACTTC. Translating gives CASSLTVSQETQYF.

This clonotype appeared many times. The chain is built from TRBV6-1 and TRBJ1-1; the D gene is possibly TRBD1 (6 bases). The CDR3 runs 13 residues. V lost 5 bases to trimming and J lost 3 bases, with 10 bases between them. Germline CDR1 reads MNHNS; CDR2 reads SASEGT. This CDR3 is CASSKRQDTEAFF. The CDR3 DNA sequence: TGTGCCAGCAGTAAACGACAGGACACTGAAGCTTTCTTT.

This clonotype was seen many times. J is TRBJ2-7 and V is TRBV2; 9 bases are a match to TRBD1. Per germline, CDR1 SNHLY and CDR2 FYNNEI. V shed 6 bases, J shed 6 bases, and the junction held 9 bases outside the gene matches. The CDR3 has 14 amino acids. DNA for the CDR3: TGTGCCAGCAGCACCGGGACAGGGTTGTCCGAGCAGTACTTC. The encoded protein is CASSTGTGLSEQYF.

The CDR3 loop is CASTLDGLYETQYF. The CDR3 nucleotides read TGTGCCAGCACCTTGGATGGACTGTATGAGACCCAGTACTTC. The chain employs TRBV12-3 or TRBV12-4 and TRBJ2-5; D is perhaps TRBD2 (5 bases). The CDR3 sequence is 14 residues long. The germline V and J ends were trimmed by 7 bases and 5 bases, with 17 bases remaining between them.

This clonotype appeared many times. The rearrangement links TRBV11-2 to TRBJ2-2, with D possibly matching TRBD1 (5 bases). With 2 bases removed from V and 6 bases from J, the gap between germline ends came to 10 bases. This CDR3 region has 14 residues. Per the germline V gene, CDR1 is SGHAT and CDR2 is FQNNGV. CDR3 sequence reads: CASSLRWGAGELFF. The DNA for the CDR3 is TGTGCCAGCAGCTTAAGGTGGGGCGCCGGGGAGCTGTTTTTT.

This clonotype has at least ten counts. The V and J genes are TRBV25-1 and TRBJ2-7; perhaps TRBD1 as D (5 bases). The V end was cut by 5 bases, the J end by 4 bases, with 15 bases between. Per the germline V gene, CDR1 is MGHDK and CDR2 is SYGVNS. The length of the CDR3 is 14 residues. CDR3 residues: CASSIGATSYEQYF. The CDR3 DNA is TGTGCCAGCAGTATTGGGGCTACGTCTTACGAGCAGTACTTC.

In its sample, this clonotype was seen many times. The chain couples TRBV10-3 to TRBJ2-5, with 8 bases identical to TRBD2. V lost 11 bases and J lost 3; bases outside the gene matches: 14. CDR1 is ENHRY, CDR2 SYGVKD, per germline. The CDR3 covers 15 residues. CDR3 in amino acids: CAAAGAGGREETQYF. CDR3 nucleotide sequence: TGTGCCGCGGCCGGCGCGGGAGGAAGGGAAGAGACCCAGTACTTC.

About this clonotype itself: A read error may be the cause here, since a much bigger clone is one base away. The gene calls are TRBV18 and TRBJ2-6; D gene unclear. This CDR3 contains 15 residues. Germline assignment: CDR1 KGHSH and CDR2 LQKENI. The CDR3 coding sequence is TGTACCAGCTCACCCACCGGGTATGGGGCCAACGTCCTGACTTTC. Encoded protein: CTSSPTGYGANVLTF.

The chain uses TRBV2 and TRBJ2-5, with TRBD2 matching over 7 bases. Germline V gives CDR1 SNHLY, CDR2 FYNNEI. The CDR3 is 14 residues long. V shed 3 bases, J shed 2 bases, and the junction held 3 bases outside the gene matches. As DNA, the CDR3 is TGTGCCAGCAGTGACGCTAGCGGACAAGAGACCCAGTACTTC. Its protein is CASSDASGQETQYF.

In its sample, this clonotype was seen many times. V is TRBV10-3 and J is TRBJ1-6; 7 nucleotides match TRBD1. V shed 0 bases, J shed 10 bases, and the junction held 6 bases outside the gene matches. The V gene's germline CDR1 is ENHRY and CDR2 SYGVKD. The CDR3 has 15 amino acids. CDR3 region: CAISESLTGNSPLHF. The CDR3 DNA reads TGTGCCATCAGTGAGTCGTTGACAGGGAACTCACCCCTCCACTTT.

Of note for this clonotype: One end of the junction fails to match germline, which may point to a read error. The J gene is TRBJ2-5, the V gene TRBV5-5, with TRBD2 matching 9 bases. CDR1 and CDR2 (germline): SGHKS, YYEKEE (reference sequence). This CDR3 has 16 residues. CDR3 amino acids: CAGSLRLAVSLETQYF. For the CDR3, the DNA is TGTGCCGGCAGCCTGCGACTAGCGGTTTCTTTGGAGACCCAGTACTTC.

This clonotype was observed at least ten times. This rearrangement joins TRBV5-1 to TRBJ2-5; either TRBD1 or TRBD2 may fit D (5 bases each). V dropped 0 bases and J dropped 5 bases, with 8 bases sitting between them. The germline V gene has CDR1 SGHRS and CDR2 YFSETQ. The CDR3 contains 13 residues. The CDR3 nucleotides are TGCGCCAGCAGCTTGGTTGAGGGGGAGACCCAGTACTTC. Translating gives CASSLVEGETQYF.

This clonotype has just a few counts. The chain is built from TRBV6-1 and TRBJ2-4; D possibly uses TRBD1 or TRBD2 (6 bases each). Trimming cost V 7 bases and J 3 bases, with 19 bases left between them. Per germline, CDR1 MNHNS and CDR2 SASEGT. The CDR3 runs 16 residues. The CDR3 here is CASTQIPRGDKNIQYF. The CDR3 coding sequence is TGTGCCAGCACTCAGATTCCGAGGGGGGACAAAAACATTCAGTACTTC.

In its sample, this clonotype was seen many times. The chain recombines TRBV10-3 with TRBJ2-5; D gene unclear. Trimming shortened V by 6 bases and J by 0 bases, and 8 bases separated the two germline ends. The length of the CDR3 is 13 residues. Germline V gene sequence: CDR1 ENHRY, CDR2 SYGVKD. CDR3 region: CAIRVLNQETQYF. The CDR3, as DNA: TGTGCCATCAGGGTTTTAAACCAAGAGACCCAGTACTTC.

With respect to this clonotype: The germline gene is not matched at one end of the junction; a read error may be the cause. The chain links TRBV11-2 to TRBJ2-7, with D possibly being TRBD1 or TRBD2 (6 bases each). Germline loops: CDR1 SGHAT, CDR2 FQNNGV. The CDR3 contains 15 residues. CDR3 protein: CASSLETGGTREQYF. In DNA form, the CDR3 reads TGTGCCAGCAGCCTAGAGACGGGCGGGACACGGGAGCAGTACTTC.

The chain combines TRBV11-1 with TRBJ2-5; D perhaps matches TRBD2 (5 bases). The germline gives CDR1 SGHAT, CDR2 FQDESV (reference sequence). CDR3 length: 17 residues. Trimming removed 1 base from V and 2 bases from J, with 17 bases in between. The CDR3 here is CASSLVSRGLDQETQYF. DNA for the CDR3: TGTGCCAGCAGCTTAGTGTCGCGAGGACTTGATCAAGAGACCCAGTACTTC.

This clonotype was seen many times. V gene TRBV7-2 combines with J gene TRBJ2-7; 7 nucleotides match TRBD2. This CDR3 comprises 15 residues. J gave up 5 bases and V 1 base, and 8 bases lay outside the gene matches. Germline V gene data show CDR1 as SGHTA and CDR2 as FQGNSA. In DNA, the CDR3 is TGTGCCAGCAGCTTAGGGGGAGGGCCCGTCCACGAGCAGTACTTC. Its protein product is CASSLGGGPVHEQYF.

This chain uses TRBV7-8 with TRBJ1-1, with D unclear. V lost 4 bases, J lost 7 bases, and 10 bases lay in between. Germline V CDR1 and CDR2: SGHVS, FQNEAQ. The CDR3 sequence is 12 residues long. The CDR3 region has the DNA TGTGCCAGCAGCTCAGGTATGGGTGAAGCTTTCTTT. This translates into CASSSGMGEAFF.

This clonotype was found many times. The chain carries TRBV20-1 and TRBJ2-5; 7 bases fit TRBD2. The CDR3 extends over 18 amino acids. Germline CDR1 reads DFQATT; CDR2 reads SNEGSKA (reference sequence). Trimming removed 6 bases from V and 0 bases from J; junction bases left unmatched: 19. CDR3 region: CSAPYGRSQGGHQETQYF. CDR3 bases: TGCAGTGCCCCTTACGGGAGGAGTCAAGGTGGTCACCAAGAGACCCAGTACTTC.

This clonotype was counted many times. V gene TRBV6-5 combines with J gene TRBJ1-2, with D uncertain. Germline V gene sequence: CDR1 MNHEY, CDR2 SVGAGI. The length of the CDR3 is 15 residues. The V end lost 0 bases, the J end lost 0 bases, and 8 bases lay between the germline ends. The CDR3 nucleotides are TGTGCCAGCAGTTACTCGGGGATTCCTAACTATGGCTACACCTTC. The encoded protein is CASSYSGIPNYGYTF.

This clonotype was counted at least ten times. The rearrangement joins TRBV10-3 to TRBJ1-1; D is possibly TRBD1 (5 bases). This CDR3 spans 13 amino acids. Germline lookup yields CDR1 ENHRY and CDR2 SYGVKD. The germline V and J ends were trimmed by 10 bases and 2 bases, with 14 bases remaining between them. The CDR3: CATWDLLNTEAFF. The DNA for the CDR3 is TGTGCCACCTGGGACCTCTTAAACACTGAAGCTTTCTTT.

The genes are TRBV12-3 or TRBV12-4 and TRBJ2-5; D may be TRBD1 (6 bases). V was trimmed by 3 bases and J by 9 bases, leaving 14 bases between them. The CDR3 is 13 residues long. The chain's CDR3 is CASSFRGIGAQYF. The DNA of the CDR3 is TGTGCCAGCAGTTTTAGGGGGATTGGAGCCCAGTACTTC.

V usage is TRBV7-9 and J usage is TRBJ2-7, with 11 positions matching TRBD2. Trimming took 6 bases from V and 2 from J; bases not matched to a gene: 6. This CDR3 region has 15 residues. CDR1 SEHNR and CDR2 FQNEAQ come from the germline V gene (reference sequence). CDR3 loop: CASRPTSGGTYEQYF. CDR3 nucleotides: TGTGCCAGCAGGCCAACTAGCGGGGGCACCTACGAGCAGTACTTC.

This clonotype was observed a handful of times. This may arise from a read error, as a much more abundant clone is one base away. The J gene is TRBJ1-1, the V gene TRBV3-1, with a tentative D call TRBD1 (5 bases). V dropped 2 bases and J dropped 1 base, with 14 bases sitting between them. The CDR3 consists of 16 residues. Per germline, CDR1 LGHDT and CDR2 YNNKEL (reference sequence). The CDR3 is CASSQPYTGTNTEAFF. The CDR3, as DNA: TGTGCCAGCAGCCAACCCTACACAGGCACGAACACTGAAGCTTTCTTT.

This clonotype was counted only a few times. This sequence joins TRBV29-1 and TRBJ2-6; no clear D gene. Trimming shortened V by 2 bases and J by 0 bases, and 14 bases separated the two germline ends. CDR3 length: 17 residues. The germline V gene has CDR1 SQVTM and CDR2 ANQGSEA. The CDR3: CSVEYYSFSSGANVLTF. The CDR3 region has the DNA TGCAGCGTTGAATACTATTCTTTCAGCTCTGGGGCCAACGTCCTGACTTTC.